This T cell receptor beta chain stems from a study of cytomegalovirus exposure and HLA in healthy donors. Study-wide results and caveats: The classifier reportedly diagnosed cytomegalovirus status with high specificity and sensitivity.

Per the germline V gene, CDR1 is SGHRS and CDR2 is YFSETQ. The trim removed 4 bases at V and 4 bases at J, leaving 7 bases unmatched. CDR3 size: 15 residues. With respect to this clone: The antigen is unknown.

The PCR was carried out with 60 Vbeta primers and 13 Jbeta primers. TCRdb's table, derived via immunoSEQ multiplex PCR, lists solely in-frame clones and lacks some. The table has over 200,000 clones, more than 75% seen once. The sequence was collected from a human donor in good health. Specimen: PBMCs. V gene TRBV5-1 combines with J gene TRBJ2-2; TRBD2 aligns across 7 bases. CDR3 region: CASSDGTISTGELFF. The DNA of the CDR3 is TGCGCCAGCAGCGACGGGACTATTAGCACCGGGGAGCTGTTTTTT. The variable domain in full, completed from reference TRBV5-1 and TRBJ2-2, reads KAGVTQTPRYLIKTRGQQVTLSCSPISGHRSVSWYQQTPGQGLQFLFEYFSETQRNKGNFPGRFSGRQFSNSRSEMNVSTLELGDSALYLCASSDGTISTGELFFGEGSRLTVL.